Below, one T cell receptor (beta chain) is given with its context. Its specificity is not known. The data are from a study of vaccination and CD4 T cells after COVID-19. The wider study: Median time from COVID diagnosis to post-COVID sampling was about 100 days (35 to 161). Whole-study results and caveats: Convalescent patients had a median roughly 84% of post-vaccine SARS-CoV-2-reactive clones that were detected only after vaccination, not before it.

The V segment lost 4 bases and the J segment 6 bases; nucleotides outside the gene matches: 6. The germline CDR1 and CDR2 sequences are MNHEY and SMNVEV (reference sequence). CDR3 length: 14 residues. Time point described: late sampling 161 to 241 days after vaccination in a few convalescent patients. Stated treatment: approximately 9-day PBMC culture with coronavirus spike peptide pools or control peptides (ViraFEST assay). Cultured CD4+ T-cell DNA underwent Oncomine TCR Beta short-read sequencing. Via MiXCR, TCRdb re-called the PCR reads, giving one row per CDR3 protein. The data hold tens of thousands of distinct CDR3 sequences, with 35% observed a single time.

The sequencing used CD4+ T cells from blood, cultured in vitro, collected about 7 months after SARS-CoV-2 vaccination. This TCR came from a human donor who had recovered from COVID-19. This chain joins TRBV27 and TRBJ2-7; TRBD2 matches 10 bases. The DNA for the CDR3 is TGTGCCAGCAGTTACGTAGCGGGAGGATTCGAGCAGTACTTC. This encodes CASSYVAGGFEQYF.